This paragraph reports one T cell receptor beta chain. Antigen specificity is unknown. The sample is drawn from a study of T cell responses to AZD1222 COVID-19 vaccine. Points from the study as a whole: Targeting of unmutated variant regions was reportedly seen in nearly half of spike-specific TCRs.

Measured with immunoSEQ multiplex PCR; TCRdb has only the in-frame clones, and not every one. This sample carries 130,000 or so clones, roughly 93% of them seen once, and the ten largest clones take 0.91%. This CDR3 comprises 15 residues. Between the trimmed V and J ends, which lost 7 bases and 3 bases, there was a span of 19 bases. CDR1 and CDR2 (germline): WNHNN, SYGVQD (reference sequence). V and J are TRBV10-1 and TRBJ2-7; D is uncertain. The sequence came from an adult in good health. The starting material was peripheral blood, obtained on day 0 of MenACWY control vaccination. The CDR3, as DNA: TGCGCCAGCACCCCCTCCAGAGAGTTCTACTACGAGCAGTACTTC. Translation: CASTPSREFYYEQYF.